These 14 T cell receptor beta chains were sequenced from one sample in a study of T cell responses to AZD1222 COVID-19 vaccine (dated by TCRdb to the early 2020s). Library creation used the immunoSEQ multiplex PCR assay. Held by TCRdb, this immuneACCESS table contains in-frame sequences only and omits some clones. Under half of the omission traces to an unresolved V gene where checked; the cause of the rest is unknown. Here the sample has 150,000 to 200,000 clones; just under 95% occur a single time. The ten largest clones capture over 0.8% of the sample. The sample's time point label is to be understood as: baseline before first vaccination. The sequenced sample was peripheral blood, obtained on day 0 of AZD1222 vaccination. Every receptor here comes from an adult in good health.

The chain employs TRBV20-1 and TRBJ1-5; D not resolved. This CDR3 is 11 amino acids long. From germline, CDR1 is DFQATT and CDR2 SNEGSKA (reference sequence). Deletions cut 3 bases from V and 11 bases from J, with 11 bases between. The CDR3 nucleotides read TGCAGTGCTAGGGTCGTGCCGGCCCAGCATTTT. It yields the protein CSARVVPAQHF.

CDR3 sequence (DNA): TGTGCCAGCAGTGAAGGGACAGGGGGCGCATCTGGGGAGCTGTTTTTT. Translated: CASSEGTGGASGELFF. The rearrangement uses TRBV2 and TRBJ2-2; 11 nucleotides match TRBD1. The V gene's germline CDR1 is SNHLY and CDR2 FYNNEI. V was pared by 1 base and J by 8 bases, with 6 bases of the junction left unmatched. This CDR3 contains 16 residues.

The CDR3 DNA follows: TGTGCCAGCAGTTTATTGGGAGGGGGCCAAGAGACCCAGTACTTC. Protein: CASSLLGGGQETQYF. The genes are TRBV28 and TRBJ2-5; a weak D match, TRBD2 (7 bases). The V and J ends lost 1 base and 1 base respectively, with 10 bases between them. This CDR3 region has 15 residues. The germline V gene encodes CDR1 MDHEN and CDR2 SYDVKM.

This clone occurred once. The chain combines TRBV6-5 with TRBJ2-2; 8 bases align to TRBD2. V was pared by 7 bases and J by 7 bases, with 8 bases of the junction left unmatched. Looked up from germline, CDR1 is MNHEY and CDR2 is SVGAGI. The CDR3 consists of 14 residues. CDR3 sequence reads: CASIIRGGFGELFF. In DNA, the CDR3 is TGTGCCAGCATAATCCGGGGGGGCTTCGGGGAGCTGTTTTTT.

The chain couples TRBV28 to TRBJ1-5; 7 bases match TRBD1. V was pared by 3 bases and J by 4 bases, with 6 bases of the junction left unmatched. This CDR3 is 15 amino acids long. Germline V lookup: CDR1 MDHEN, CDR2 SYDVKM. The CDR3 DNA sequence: TGTGCCAGCAGTTTGACCGGGACAGATAATCAGCCCCAGCATTTT. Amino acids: CASSLTGTDNQPQHF.

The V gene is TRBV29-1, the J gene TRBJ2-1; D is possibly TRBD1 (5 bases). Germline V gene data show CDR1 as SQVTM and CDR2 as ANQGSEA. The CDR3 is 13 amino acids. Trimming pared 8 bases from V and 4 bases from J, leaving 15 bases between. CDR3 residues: CSSLGVGYNEQFF. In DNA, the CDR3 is TGCAGCTCCCTAGGGGTAGGATACAATGAGCAGTTCTTC.

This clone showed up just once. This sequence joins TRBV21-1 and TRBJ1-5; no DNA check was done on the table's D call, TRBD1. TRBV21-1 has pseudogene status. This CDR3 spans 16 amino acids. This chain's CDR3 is CASSNPGQGINQPQHF. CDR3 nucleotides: TGTGCCAGCAGCAACCCGGGACAGGGGATAAATCAGCCCCAGCATTTT.

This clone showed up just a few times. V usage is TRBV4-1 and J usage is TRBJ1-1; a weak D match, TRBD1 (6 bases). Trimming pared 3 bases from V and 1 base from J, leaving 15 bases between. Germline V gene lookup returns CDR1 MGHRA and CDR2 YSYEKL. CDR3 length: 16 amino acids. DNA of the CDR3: TGCGCCAGCAGCCACTCCTCAGGGGCGGAGAACACTGAAGCTTTCTTT. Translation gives CASSHSSGAENTEAFF.

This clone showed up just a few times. The CDR3 reads CASSPTGTRTEEGGYTF. The CDR3 DNA reads as TGTGCCAGCAGCCCGACCGGGACAAGGACCGAAGAAGGTGGCTACACCTTC. J is TRBJ1-2 and V is TRBV3-1 (or the pseudogene TRBV3-2); D may be TRBD1 (6 bases). This CDR3 comprises 17 residues. Germline CDR1 and CDR2: LGHDT and YNNKEL (reference sequence). V lost 4 bases, J lost 7 bases, and 25 bases lay in between.

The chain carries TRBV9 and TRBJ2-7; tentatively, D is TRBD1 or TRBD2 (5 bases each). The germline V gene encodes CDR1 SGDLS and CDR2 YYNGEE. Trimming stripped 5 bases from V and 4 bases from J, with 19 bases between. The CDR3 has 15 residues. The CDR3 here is CASSLGAEGPYEQYF. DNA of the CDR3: TGTGCCAGCAGTTTAGGGGCCGAGGGGCCGTACGAGCAGTACTTC.

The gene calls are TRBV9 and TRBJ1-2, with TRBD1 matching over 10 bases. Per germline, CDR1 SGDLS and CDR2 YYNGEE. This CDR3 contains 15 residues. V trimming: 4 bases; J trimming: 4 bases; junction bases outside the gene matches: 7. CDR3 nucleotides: TGTGCCAGCAGCCCGGGGACAGGGGTGGGCTATGGCTACACCTTC. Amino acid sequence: CASSPGTGVGYGYTF.

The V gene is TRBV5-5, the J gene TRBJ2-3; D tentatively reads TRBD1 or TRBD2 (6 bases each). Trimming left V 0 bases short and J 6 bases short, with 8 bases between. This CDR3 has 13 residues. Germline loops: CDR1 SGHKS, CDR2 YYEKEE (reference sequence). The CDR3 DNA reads TGTGCCAGCAGCTTGGTAGGGGGGGATACGCAGTATTTT. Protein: CASSLVGGDTQYF.

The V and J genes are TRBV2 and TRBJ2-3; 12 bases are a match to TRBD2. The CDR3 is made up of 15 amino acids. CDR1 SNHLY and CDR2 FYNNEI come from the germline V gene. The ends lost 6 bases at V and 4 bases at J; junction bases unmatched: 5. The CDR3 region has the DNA TGTGCCAGCAGAGAGCTAGCGGGGGGGGCAGATACGCAGTATTTT. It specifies CASRELAGGADTQYF. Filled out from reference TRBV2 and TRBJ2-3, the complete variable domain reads EPEVTQTPSHQVTQMGQEVILRCVPISNHLYFYWYRQILGQKVEFLVSFYNNEISEKSEIFDDQFSVERPDGSNFTLKIRSTKLEDSAMYFCASRELAGGADTQYFGPGTRLTVL.

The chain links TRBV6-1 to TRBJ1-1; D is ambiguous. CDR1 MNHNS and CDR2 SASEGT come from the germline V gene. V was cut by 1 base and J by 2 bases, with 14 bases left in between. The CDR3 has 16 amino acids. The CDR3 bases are TGTGCCAGCAGTGAAGAAAGGCCCGGGGTTAACACTGAAGCTTTCTTT. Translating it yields CASSEERPGVNTEAFF.